The T cell receptor beta chain described here comes from a study of T-cell reconstitution after alpha-beta-depleted transplantation in children. Study results and limitations: By about two months after transplant, alpha-beta T cells reportedly arose from several hundred graft clones that had expanded. Hyperexpanded clones declined; after one year, newly produced T cells mostly supplied diversity.

V shed 5 bases and J 8 bases; nucleotides not matched to a gene: 11. The CDR3 has 15 amino acids. The TCRbeta library incorporated unique molecular identifiers. One entry per CDR3 protein results from TCRdb running MiXCR on the PCR reads. Found here are about 440,000 distinct CDR3 sequences, 43% of them singletons; the top ten hold roughly a quarter. As for this clonotype: Its antigen is currently unknown.

The chain carries TRBV12-3 or TRBV12-4 and TRBJ1-4; 7 bases match TRBD1. The sequence was obtained from a girl aged 2 to 10 with aplastic anemia, due to receive a stem cell transplant. Here the sequenced sample was PBMCs, taken before TCRalphabeta/CD19-depleted stem cell transplant. The CDR3 spells CASSPKTGLGEKLFF. CDR3 DNA: TGTGCCAGCAGTCCTAAGACAGGGTTAGGGGAAAAACTGTTTTTT.